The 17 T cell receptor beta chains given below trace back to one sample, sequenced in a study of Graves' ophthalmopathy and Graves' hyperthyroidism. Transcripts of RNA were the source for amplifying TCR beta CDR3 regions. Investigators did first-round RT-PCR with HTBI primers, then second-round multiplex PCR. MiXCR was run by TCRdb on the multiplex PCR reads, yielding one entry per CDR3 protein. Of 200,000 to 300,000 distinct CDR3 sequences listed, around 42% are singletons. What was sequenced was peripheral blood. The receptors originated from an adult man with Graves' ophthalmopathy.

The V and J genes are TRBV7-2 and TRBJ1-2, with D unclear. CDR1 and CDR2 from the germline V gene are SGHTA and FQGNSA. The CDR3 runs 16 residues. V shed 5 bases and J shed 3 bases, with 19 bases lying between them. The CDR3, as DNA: TGTGCCAGCAGCCTCCGGCTAGGAGGGAACGACTATGGCTACACCTTC. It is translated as CASSLRLGGNDYGYTF.

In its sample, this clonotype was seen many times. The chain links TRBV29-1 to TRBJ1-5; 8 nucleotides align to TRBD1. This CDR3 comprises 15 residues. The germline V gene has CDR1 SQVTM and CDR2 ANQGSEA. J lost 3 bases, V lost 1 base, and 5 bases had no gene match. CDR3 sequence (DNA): TGCAGCGTTGAAGGGGGACAGGTGGACAATCAGCCCCAGCATTTT. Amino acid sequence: CSVEGGQVDNQPQHF.

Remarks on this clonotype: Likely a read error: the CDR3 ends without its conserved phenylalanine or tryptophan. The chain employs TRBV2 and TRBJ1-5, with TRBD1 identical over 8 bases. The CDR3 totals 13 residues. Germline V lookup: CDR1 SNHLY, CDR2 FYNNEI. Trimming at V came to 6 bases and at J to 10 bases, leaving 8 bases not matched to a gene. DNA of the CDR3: TGTGCCAGCAGCGACAGGGGATCAGGACCCCAGCATCTT. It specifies CASSDRGSGPQHL.

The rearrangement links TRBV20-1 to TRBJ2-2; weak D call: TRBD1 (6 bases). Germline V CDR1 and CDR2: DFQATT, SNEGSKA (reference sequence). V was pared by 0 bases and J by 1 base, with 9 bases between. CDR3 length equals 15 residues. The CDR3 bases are TGCAGTGCTAGAGATGGGACACGGAACACCGGGGAGCTGTTTTTT. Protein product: CSARDGTRNTGELFF.

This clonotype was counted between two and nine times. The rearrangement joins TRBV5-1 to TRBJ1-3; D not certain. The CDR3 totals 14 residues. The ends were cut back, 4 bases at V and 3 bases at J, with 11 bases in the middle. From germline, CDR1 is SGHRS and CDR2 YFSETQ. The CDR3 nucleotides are TGCGCCAGCAGCCATGGACTTGGTGGAAACACCATATATTTT. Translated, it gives CASSHGLGGNTIYF. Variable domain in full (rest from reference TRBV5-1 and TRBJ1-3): KAGVTQTPRYLIKTRGQQVTLSCSPISGHRSVSWYQQTPGQGLQFLFEYFSETQRNKGNFPGRFSGRQFSNSRSEMNVSTLELGDSALYLCASSHGLGGNTIYFGEGSWLTVV.

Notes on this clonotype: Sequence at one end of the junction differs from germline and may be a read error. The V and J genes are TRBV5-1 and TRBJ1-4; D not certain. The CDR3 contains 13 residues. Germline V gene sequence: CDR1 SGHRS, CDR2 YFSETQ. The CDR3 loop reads CASSLVLGEKLFF. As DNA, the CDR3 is TGTGCCAGCAGCTTAGTTTTAGGTGAAAAACTGTTTTTT.

The CDR3 region has the DNA TGCAGTGCAAAGAGACAGGGCGCCGATGAAAAACTGTTTTTT. This codes for CSAKRQGADEKLFF. The chain couples TRBV20-1 to TRBJ1-4; 7 bases are shared with TRBD1. J was trimmed by 6 bases and V by 6 bases; bases with no gene match: 10. Germline V gives CDR1 DFQATT, CDR2 SNEGSKA (reference sequence). CDR3 length: 14 amino acids.

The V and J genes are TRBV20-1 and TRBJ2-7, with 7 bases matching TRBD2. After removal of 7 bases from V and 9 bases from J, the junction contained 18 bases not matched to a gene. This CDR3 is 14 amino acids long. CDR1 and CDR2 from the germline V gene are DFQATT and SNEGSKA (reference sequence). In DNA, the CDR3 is TGCAGTGGATCGGCAGCGGGGCTAATCTCGGCGCAGTACTTC. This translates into CSGSAAGLISAQYF.

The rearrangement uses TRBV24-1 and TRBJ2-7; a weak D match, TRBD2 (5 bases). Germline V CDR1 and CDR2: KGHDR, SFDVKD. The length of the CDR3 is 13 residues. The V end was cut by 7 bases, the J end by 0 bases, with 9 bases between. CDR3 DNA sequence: TGTGCCACCAGCGCGGAGGACTCCTACGAGCAGTACTTC. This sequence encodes CATSAEDSYEQYF.

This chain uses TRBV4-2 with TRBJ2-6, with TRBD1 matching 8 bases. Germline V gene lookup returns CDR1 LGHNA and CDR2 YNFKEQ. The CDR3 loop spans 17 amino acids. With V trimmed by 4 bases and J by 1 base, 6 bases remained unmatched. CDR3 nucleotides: TGTGCCAGCAGCCCAGGACAGGGATTATCTGGGGCCAACGTCCTGACTTTC. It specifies CASSPGQGLSGANVLTF.

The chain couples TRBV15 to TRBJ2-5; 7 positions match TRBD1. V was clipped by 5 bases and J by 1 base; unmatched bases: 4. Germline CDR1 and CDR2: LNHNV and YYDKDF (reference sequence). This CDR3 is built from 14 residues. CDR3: CATSLTGPQETQYF. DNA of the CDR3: TGTGCCACCAGCCTGACAGGGCCCCAAGAGACCCAGTACTTC.

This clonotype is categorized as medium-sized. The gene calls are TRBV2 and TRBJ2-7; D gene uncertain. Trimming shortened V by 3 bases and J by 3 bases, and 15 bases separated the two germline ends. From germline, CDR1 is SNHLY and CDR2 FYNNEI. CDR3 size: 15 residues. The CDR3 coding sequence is TGTGCCAGCAGTGATTTTAACGGCTTAAGCTACGAGCAGTACTTC. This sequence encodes CASSDFNGLSYEQYF.

This chain's CDR3 is CASSPSTSGRGPGELFF. CDR3 sequence (DNA): TGTGCCAGCAGCCCTTCGACTAGCGGGAGAGGGCCCGGGGAGCTGTTTTTT. The chain is built from TRBV7-9 and TRBJ2-2, with TRBD2 matching 12 bases. Germline trimming cut 5 bases from V and 6 bases from J; bases unmatched to any gene: 10. Germline V gives CDR1 SEHNR, CDR2 FQNEAQ (reference sequence). CDR3 length: 17 amino acids.

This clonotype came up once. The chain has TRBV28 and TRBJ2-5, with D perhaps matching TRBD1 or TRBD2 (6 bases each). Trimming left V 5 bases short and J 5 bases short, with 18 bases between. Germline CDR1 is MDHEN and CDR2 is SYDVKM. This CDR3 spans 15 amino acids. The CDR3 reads CASSDLSGAEETQYF. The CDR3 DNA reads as TGTGCCAGCAGTGATTTGTCGGGGGCTGAGGAGACCCAGTACTTC.

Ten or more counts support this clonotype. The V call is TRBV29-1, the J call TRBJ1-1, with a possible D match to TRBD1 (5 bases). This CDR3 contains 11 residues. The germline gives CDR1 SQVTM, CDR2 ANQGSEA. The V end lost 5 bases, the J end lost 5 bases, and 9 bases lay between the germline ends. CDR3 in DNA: TGCAGCGTTCTGGGGGGAACTGAAGCTTTCTTT. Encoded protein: CSVLGGTEAFF.

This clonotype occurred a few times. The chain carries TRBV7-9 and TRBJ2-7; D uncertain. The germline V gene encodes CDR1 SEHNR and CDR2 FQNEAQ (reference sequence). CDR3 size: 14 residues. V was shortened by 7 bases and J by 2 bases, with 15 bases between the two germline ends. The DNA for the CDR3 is TGTGCCAGCATCGAAGTTAGTCTCGCCTACGAGCAGTACTTC. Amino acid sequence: CASIEVSLAYEQYF.

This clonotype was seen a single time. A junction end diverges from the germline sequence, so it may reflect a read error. The CDR3 DNA follows: TGTGCCAGCAGCGAAGCCAGAGAGGATGGCTACACCTTC. Protein sequence: CASSEAREDGYTF. This chain connects TRBV2 to TRBJ1-2; D is uncertain. The CDR3 is 13 amino acids. Germline V CDR1 and CDR2: SNHLY, FYNNEI.